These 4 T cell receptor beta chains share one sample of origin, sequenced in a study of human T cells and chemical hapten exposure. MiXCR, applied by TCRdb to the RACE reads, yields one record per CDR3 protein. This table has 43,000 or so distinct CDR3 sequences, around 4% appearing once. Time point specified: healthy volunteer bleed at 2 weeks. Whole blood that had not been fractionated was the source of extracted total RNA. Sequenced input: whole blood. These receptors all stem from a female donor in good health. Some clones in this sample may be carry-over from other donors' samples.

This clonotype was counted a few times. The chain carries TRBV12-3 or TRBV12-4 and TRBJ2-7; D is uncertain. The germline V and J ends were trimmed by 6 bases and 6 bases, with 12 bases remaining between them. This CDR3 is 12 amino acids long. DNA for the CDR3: TGTGCCAGCAGCGCTGCCGTAGGCGAGCAGTACTTC. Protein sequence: CASSAAVGEQYF.

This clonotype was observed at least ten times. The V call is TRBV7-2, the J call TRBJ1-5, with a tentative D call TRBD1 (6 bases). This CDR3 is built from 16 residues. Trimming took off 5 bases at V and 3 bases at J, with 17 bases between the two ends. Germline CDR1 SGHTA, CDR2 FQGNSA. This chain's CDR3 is CASSRGQPWNNQPQHF. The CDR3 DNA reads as TGTGCCAGCAGCCGTGGACAGCCCTGGAACAATCAGCCCCAGCATTTT.

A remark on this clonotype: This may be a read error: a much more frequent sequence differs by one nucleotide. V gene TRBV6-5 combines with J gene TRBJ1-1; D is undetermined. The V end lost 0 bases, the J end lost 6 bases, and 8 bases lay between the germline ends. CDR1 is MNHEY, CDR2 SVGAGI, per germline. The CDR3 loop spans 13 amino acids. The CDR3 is CASSYSRWAEAFF. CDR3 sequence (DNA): TGTGCCAGCAGTTACTCGAGGTGGGCTGAAGCTTTCTTT.

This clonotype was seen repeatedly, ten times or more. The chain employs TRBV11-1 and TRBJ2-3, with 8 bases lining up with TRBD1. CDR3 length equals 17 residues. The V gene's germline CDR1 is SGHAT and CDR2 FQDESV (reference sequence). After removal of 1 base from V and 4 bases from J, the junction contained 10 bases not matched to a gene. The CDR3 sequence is CASSLGGPQQGADTQYF. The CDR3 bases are TGTGCCAGCAGCTTAGGGGGCCCCCAACAGGGGGCAGATACGCAGTATTTT.